This T cell receptor beta chain was retrieved from a study of regulatory T cells in long-lasting Graves disease. Study-level findings and limits: With some 2,800 shared public clonotypes, persistent patients exceeded new patients, who shared 950 to 1,000.

The CDR3 extends over 17 amino acids. The V and J ends lost 4 bases and 1 base, in that order; junction bases with no gene match: 7. This clonotype came up many times. Its antigen is unknown. Through Arm-PCR of CDR3 regions and iRepertoire HTBI primers, TCR beta libraries were built. TCRdb re-called the multiplex PCR reads with MiXCR, one entry per CDR3 protein. The sample includes around 400,000 distinct CDR3 sequences, roughly 23% of them seen just once. Time point specified: persistent/refractory GD, antithyroid drugs over 5 years with positive TRAb. PBMC RNA was the source of the TCR library. The starting material was peripheral blood mononuclear cells (PBMCs), obtained when the disease was refractory, from a patient treated with antithyroid drugs. This sequence was found in a female donor with Graves disease. This rearrangement joins TRBV12-3 or TRBV12-4 to TRBJ2-6; 7 bases map to TRBD1. CDR3: CASSWDLTGSGANVLTF. The CDR3 DNA reads TGTGCCAGCAGTTGGGATCTGACAGGGTCTGGGGCCAACGTCCTGACTTTC.